Shown below are 24 T cell receptor beta chains from a single sample sequenced in a study of neurological immune-mediated disorders. A single record per CDR3 protein comes from TCRdb applying MiXCR to the 5' RACE reads. The profile shows tens of thousands of distinct CDR3 sequences, roughly 4.8% of them singletons. The sample comprised PBMCs. The receptors here all came from a young man with multiple sclerosis.

This clonotype was detected a few times. The chain couples TRBV11-2 to TRBJ2-7; tentatively, D is TRBD1 (6 bases). Germline CDR1 SGHAT, CDR2 FQNNGV. The V end lost 5 bases, the J end lost 0 bases, and 14 bases lay between the germline ends. CDR3 length: 15 residues. CDR3 region: CASSMRQEPSYEQYF. CDR3 coding DNA: TGTGCCAGCAGCATGCGACAGGAGCCCTCCTACGAGCAGTACTTC.

The chain carries TRBV20-1 and TRBJ1-1; D not certain. The CDR3 runs to 14 residues. V gave up 3 bases and J gave up 1 base, with 12 bases separating them. The germline gives CDR1 DFQATT, CDR2 SNEGSKA (reference sequence). The CDR3 sequence is CSASGPEGNTEAFF. Here the CDR3 DNA reads TGCAGTGCTAGTGGTCCCGAGGGGAACACTGAAGCTTTCTTT.

Ten or more counts support this clonotype. The rearrangement uses TRBV7-8 and TRBJ1-3; no clear D gene. This CDR3 is 12 amino acids long. Germline CDR1 and CDR2: SGHVS and FQNEAQ. V was pared by 5 bases and J by 10 bases, with 12 bases between. DNA for the CDR3: TGTGCCAGCAGCCTTATATTGGGGACCATATATTTT. This encodes CASSLILGTIYF.

This clonotype was seen ten or more times. The J gene is TRBJ1-6, the V gene TRBV10-3, with 7 bases aligning to TRBD1. The V gene's germline CDR1 is ENHRY and CDR2 SYGVKD. Trimming removed 8 bases from V and 6 bases from J; junction bases left unmatched: 7. There are 14 residues in the CDR3. CDR3 DNA: TGTGCCATCGCCCCCGGGACAGCTAATTCACCCCTCCACTTT. Translated: CAIAPGTANSPLHF.

The chain combines TRBV6-5 with TRBJ1-2; D remains ambiguous. CDR3 size: 15 residues. Germline values: CDR1 MNHEY, CDR2 SVGAGI. The ends were cut back, 6 bases at V and 2 bases at J, with 16 bases in the middle. CDR3 loop: CASSQRRTMNYGYTF. CDR3 DNA: TGTGCCAGCAGCCAAAGAAGGACCATGAACTATGGCTACACCTTC.

This clonotype was seen at least ten times. The chain joins TRBV15 to TRBJ1-1; unclear D gene. The germline V gene has CDR1 LNHNV and CDR2 YYDKDF (reference sequence). This CDR3 spans 11 amino acids. V lost 1 base and J 4 bases, leaving 1 base between the germline ends. This chain's CDR3 is CATSRATEAFF. CDR3 DNA sequence: TGTGCCACCAGCAGAGCCACTGAAGCTTTCTTT.

This clonotype was picked up many times. The chain employs TRBV5-1 and TRBJ1-1; perhaps TRBD1 as D (5 bases). V was shortened by 1 base and J by 4 bases, with 20 bases between the two germline ends. Germline loops: CDR1 SGHRS, CDR2 YFSETQ. The CDR3 length is 17 residues. CDR3 sequence (DNA): TGCGCCAGCAGCTTGTGGGGAGGCGGCGCCGGGGGCACTGAAGCTTTCTTT. Translation: CASSLWGGGAGGTEAFF. The complete variable domain, with remaining parts taken from reference TRBV5-1 and TRBJ1-1, reads KAGVTQTPRYLIKTRGQQVTLSCSPISGHRSVSWYQQTPGQGLQFLFEYFSETQRNKGNFPGRFSGRQFSNSRSEMNVSTLELGDSALYLCASSLWGGGAGGTEAFFGQGTRLTVV.

This clonotype was recorded at least ten times. This chain joins TRBV7-9 and TRBJ1-4; D unresolved. The V end lost 2 bases, the J end lost 6 bases, and 7 bases lay between the germline ends. Per germline, CDR1 SEHNR and CDR2 FQNEAQ (reference sequence). The CDR3 sequence is 13 residues long. The CDR3 reads CASSLRPDEKLFF. CDR3 nucleotides: TGTGCCAGCAGCTTAAGGCCCGATGAAAAACTGTTTTTT.

This clonotype was seen more than once but under ten times. The chain joins TRBV4-1 to TRBJ1-1; D call uncertain. Per germline, CDR1 MGHRA and CDR2 YSYEKL. Trimming removed 0 bases at V and 6 bases at J, with 8 bases between. This CDR3 comprises 13 residues. CDR3 amino acids: CASSQDGPAEAFF. In DNA form, the CDR3 reads TGCGCCAGCAGCCAAGACGGACCGGCTGAAGCTTTCTTT.

This clonotype was detected many times. V usage is TRBV9 and J usage is TRBJ1-2; D is possibly TRBD1 (5 bases). Germline CDR1 is SGDLS and CDR2 is YYNGEE. V was shortened by 4 bases and J by 0 bases, with 13 bases between the two germline ends. CDR3 length: 15 residues. In DNA, the CDR3 is TGTGCCAGCAGCCCCACGGCGGGGGCTAACTATGGCTACACCTTC. It encodes CASSPTAGANYGYTF. The whole variable domain, filled in from reference TRBV9 and TRBJ1-2, reads DSGVTQTPKHLITATGQRVTLRCSPRSGDLSVYWYQQSLDQGLQFLIQYYNGEERAKGNILERFSAQQFPDLHSELNLSSLELGDSALYFCASSPTAGANYGYTFGSGTRLTVV.

In this sample, this clonotype turned up many times. The J gene is TRBJ2-7, the V gene TRBV12-5; TRBD1 might be the D (5 bases). V was pared by 3 bases and J by 8 bases, with 14 bases between. Germline values: CDR1 LGHNT, CDR2 FRNRAP. The CDR3 is 13 amino acids. The CDR3 DNA is TGTGCTAGTGGTTTTGGGGCACCTTCAAAGCAGTACTTC. It translates to CASGFGAPSKQYF.

The genes are TRBV20-1 and TRBJ2-5; TRBD2 is a possible D gene (6 bases). CDR1 is DFQATT, CDR2 SNEGSKA, per germline (reference sequence). The V gene lost 0 bases and the J gene lost 5 bases, with 10 bases spanning the gap. The CDR3 spans 13 residues. This CDR3 reads CSARDAGRETQYF. The CDR3 DNA follows: TGCAGTGCTAGAGATGCAGGGAGGGAGACCCAGTACTTC.

The table lists this clonotype with a few counts. This chain's CDR3 is CASSLETRVAQETQYF. The CDR3 DNA sequence: TGCGCCAGCAGCTTGGAGACCAGGGTGGCCCAAGAGACCCAGTACTTC. This sequence joins TRBV5-1 and TRBJ2-5, with TRBD1 as a possible D gene (5 bases). Germline V gene sequence: CDR1 SGHRS, CDR2 YFSETQ. This CDR3 is 16 amino acids long. The ends were cut back, 0 bases at V and 1 base at J, with 13 bases in the middle.

Many counts were recorded for this clonotype. The chain combines TRBV29-1 with TRBJ1-1; D gene uncertain. This CDR3 is 12 amino acids long. Per the germline V gene, CDR1 is SQVTM and CDR2 is ANQGSEA. Trimming shortened V by 1 base and J by 11 bases, and 14 bases separated the two germline ends. The CDR3 sequence: CSVEGHPGRAFF. CDR3 nucleotides: TGCAGCGTTGAAGGCCACCCGGGGAGGGCTTTCTTT. Complete variable domain (other parts from reference TRBV29-1 and TRBJ1-1): SAVISQKPSRDICQRGTSLTIQCQVDSQVTMMFWYRQQPGQSLTLIATANQGSEATYESGFVIDKFPISRPNLTFSTLTVSNMSPEDSSIYLCSVEGHPGRAFFGQGTRLTVV.

This clonotype was seen at least ten times. The V gene is TRBV9, the J gene TRBJ1-3; D perhaps matches TRBD1 (6 bases). Germline loops: CDR1 SGDLS, CDR2 YYNGEE. V was shortened by 4 bases and J by 0 bases, with 14 bases between the two germline ends. The CDR3 spans 16 residues. The chain's CDR3 is CASSLNRADSGNTIYF. CDR3 nucleotide sequence: TGTGCCAGCAGCCTAAACAGGGCCGACTCTGGAAACACCATATATTTT. The full variable domain, in which reference TRBV9 and TRBJ1-3 provide the parts outside the CDR3, is DSGVTQTPKHLITATGQRVTLRCSPRSGDLSVYWYQQSLDQGLQFLIQYYNGEERAKGNILERFSAQQFPDLHSELNLSSLELGDSALYFCASSLNRADSGNTIYFGEGSWLTVV.

The table lists this clonotype with many counts. The chain links TRBV12-3 or TRBV12-4 to TRBJ1-1, with D perhaps TRBD1 (5 bases). This CDR3 contains 14 residues. Trimming took off 7 bases at V and 1 base at J, with 13 bases between the two ends. The CDR3 reads CASNSREGNTEAFF. The CDR3 nucleotides read TGTGCCAGCAACTCCAGGGAAGGGAACACTGAAGCTTTCTTT.

V and J are TRBV11-2 and TRBJ1-2; 7 nucleotides match TRBD1. V shed 5 bases and J 1 base; nucleotides not matched to a gene: 4. This CDR3 is 14 amino acids long. Germline V CDR1 and CDR2: SGHAT, FQNNGV. CDR3 protein: CASSRGTDNYGYTF. The CDR3 bases are TGTGCCAGCAGCCGGGGGACAGATAACTATGGCTACACCTTC.

In its sample, this clonotype is medium-sized. The J gene is TRBJ1-4, the V gene TRBV12-3 or TRBV12-4; 7 bases agree with TRBD1. The V gene end was trimmed by 4 bases and the J gene end by 3 bases; junction bases not matched to a gene: 2. CDR3 size: 14 residues. CDR3: CASSSGTANEKLFF. As DNA, the CDR3 is TGTGCCAGCAGTTCCGGGACAGCTAATGAAAAACTGTTTTTT.

This clonotype showed up many times. The chain recombines TRBV14 with TRBJ1-1; TRBD1 might be the D (5 bases). V gave up 4 bases and J gave up 4 bases, with 10 bases separating them. The CDR3 covers 13 residues. Looked up from germline, CDR1 is SGHDN and CDR2 is FVKESK. CDR3 loop: CASSLWQGTEAFF. The CDR3 nucleotides read TGTGCCAGCAGCCTCTGGCAGGGCACTGAAGCTTTCTTT.

About this clonotype: A read error is possible here, since a much larger clone lies one base away. The chain links TRBV29-1 to TRBJ1-2; 9 bases map to TRBD1. The CDR3 runs 13 residues. The germline V gene encodes CDR1 SQVTM and CDR2 ANQGSEA. CDR3 DNA: TGCAGCGTCACAGACAGGGGGACCTATTGCTACACCTTC. Encoded protein: CSVTDRGTYCYTF. Based on the CDR3 plus reference TRBV29-1 and TRBJ1-2, the full variable domain is SAVISQKPSRDICQRGTSLTIQCQVDSQVTMMFWYRQQPGQSLTLIATANQGSEATYESGFVIDKFPISRPNLTFSTLTVSNMSPEDSSIYLCSVTDRGTYCYTFGSGTRLTVV.

Many counts were recorded for this clonotype. Here the CDR3 reads CASSQVGGGFGSNYGYTF. CDR3 sequence (DNA): TGCGCCAGCAGCCAAGTTGGGGGGGGATTTGGGTCTAACTATGGCTACACCTTC. V usage is TRBV4-1 and J usage is TRBJ1-2; the D gene is possibly TRBD1 (5 bases). V lost 1 base, J lost 0 bases, and 18 bases lay in between. The CDR3 consists of 18 residues. Germline V gene lookup returns CDR1 MGHRA and CDR2 YSYEKL.

There are many counts of this clonotype. This chain uses TRBV7-2 with TRBJ2-3; D gene unclear. Per germline, CDR1 SGHTA and CDR2 FQGNSA. This CDR3 has 13 residues. Between the trimmed V and J ends, which lost 3 bases and 5 bases, there was a span of 9 bases. In DNA, the CDR3 is TGTGCCAGCAGCTTCGCTATTAGAGATACGCAGTATTTT. It is translated as CASSFAIRDTQYF. The variable domain in full, with the rest retrieved from reference TRBV7-2 and TRBJ2-3, is GAGVSQSPSNKVTEKGKDVELRCDPISGHTALYWYRQSLGQGLEFLIYFQGNSAPDKSGLPSDRFSAERTGGSVSTLTIQRTQQEDSAVYLCASSFAIRDTQYFGPGTRLTVL.

This clonotype showed up many times. The V gene is TRBV27, the J gene TRBJ2-6; D call uncertain. CDR3 length: 17 residues. Trimming removed 1 base from V and 0 bases from J, with 10 bases in between. The V gene's germline CDR1 is MNHEY and CDR2 SMNVEV (reference sequence). The CDR3 DNA follows: TGTGCCAGCAGTTTATTCTCAGGTGCCTCTGGGGCCAACGTCCTGACTTTC. It translates to CASSLFSGASGANVLTF.

The V call is TRBV5-1, the J call TRBJ1-2, with TRBD1 matching over 7 bases. The CDR3 contains 14 residues. In germline, CDR1 is SGHRS, CDR2 YFSETQ. J gave up 2 bases and V 3 bases, and 4 bases lay outside the gene matches. CDR3 nucleotide sequence: TGCGCCAGCAGCTGGGGACAGACCAACTATGGCTACACCTTC. Its translation is CASSWGQTNYGYTF.